These T cell receptor beta chains were read from a single sample in a study of molecular identifiers for immune sequencing clone quantification. TCRdb re-analysed the PCR reads in MiXCR, keeping a single row per CDR3 protein. The table shows under 600,000 distinct CDR3 sequences, with about a fifth occurring only once. Sequencing was done on a sample of naive CD8+ T cells from blood, with Jurkat cell RNA spiked in. The receptor source for this set is a human donor in good health. Some libraries in this study had Jurkat cell RNA spiked in. Both conserved end residues are part of each CDR3. The order of the fields is D gene, clone size, V gene, J gene, CDR3 protein, CDR3 DNA. D genes are given only for firm matches. Clone size appears in some rows only: once, few, many, or a class for an expanded clone.

>NA|once|TRBV7-9|TRBJ2-3
CASSSGLGDSHDTQYF
TGTGCCAGCAGCTCAGGCCTTGGGGATTCGCACGATACGCAGTATTTT
>NA|few|TRBV19|TRBJ2-3
CASSVFGGASTDTQYF
TGTGCCAGTAGTGTATTTGGGGGGGCAAGCACAGATACGCAGTATTTT
>TRBD2|NA|TRBV28|TRBJ2-7
CASSLSLAGSEQYF
TGTGCCAGCAGTTTATCCCTAGCGGGAAGCGAGCAGTACTTC
>NA|many|TRBV5-6|TRBJ1-2
CASSLEVSYGYTF
TGTGCCAGCAGCTTGGAGGTATCCTATGGCTACACCTTC
>TRBD1|many|TRBV7-7|TRBJ1-5
CASSRGTDQPQHF
TGTGCCAGCAGCCGTGGGACAGATCAGCCCCAGCATTTT
>NA|NA|TRBV11-3|TRBJ2-3
CASSLGVRRTASTDTQYF
TGTGCCAGCAGCTTAGGGGTAAGACGGACAGCTAGCACAGATACGCAGTATTTT
>NA|NA|TRBV18|TRBJ1-1
CASSPDWNEAFF
TGTGCCAGCTCACCAGATTGGAATGAAGCTTTCTTT
>NA|NA|TRBV11-2|TRBJ1-6
CASSLLPGLYNSPLHF
TGTGCCAGCAGCCTACTCCCGGGACTGTATAATTCACCCCTCCACTTT
>NA|few|TRBV6-2/TRBV6-3|TRBJ1-3
CASSYEEFSGNTIYF
TGTGCCAGCAGTTATGAAGAGTTCTCTGGAAACACCATATATTTT
>NA|NA|TRBV7-2|TRBJ2-1
CASSLGQVDHINNEQFF
TGTGCCAGCAGCTTAGGCCAGGTTGACCATATTAACAATGAGCAGTTCTTC
>TRBD2|NA|TRBV5-1|TRBJ2-7
CASSYGLAEAYEQYF
TGCGCCAGCAGCTACGGACTAGCGGAGGCCTACGAGCAGTACTTC
>NA|NA|TRBV6-1|TRBJ2-7
CASSAPLTVYEQYF
TGTGCCAGCAGTGCGCCACTGACTGTCTACGAGCAGTACTTC
>NA|few|TRBV6-2/TRBV6-3|TRBJ1-5
CASSYSGTLGIYSNQPQHF
TGTGCCAGCAGTTACTCCGGGACCCTGGGAATATATAGCAATCAGCCCCAGCATTTT
>NA|many|TRBV6-6|TRBJ2-1
CASSYNGDEQFF
TGTGCCAGCAGTTATAACGGTGATGAGCAGTTCTTC
>NA|NA|TRBV6-2/TRBV6-3|TRBJ2-7
CASTEGRLSFTYEQYF
TGTGCCAGCACCGAGGGACGGCTATCGTTCACCTACGAGCAGTACTTC
>TRBD2|many|TRBV20-1|TRBJ2-7
CSARTSGSYEQYF
TGCAGTGCGAGGACTAGCGGGAGTTACGAGCAGTACTTC
>NA|few|TRBV9|TRBJ1-4
CASSVEGNNEKLFF
TGTGCCAGCAGCGTCGAGGGGAATAATGAAAAACTGTTTTTT
>NA|many|TRBV27|TRBJ1-5
CASSLQGRTQPQHF
TGTGCCAGCAGTTTGCAGGGACGTACTCAGCCCCAGCATTTT